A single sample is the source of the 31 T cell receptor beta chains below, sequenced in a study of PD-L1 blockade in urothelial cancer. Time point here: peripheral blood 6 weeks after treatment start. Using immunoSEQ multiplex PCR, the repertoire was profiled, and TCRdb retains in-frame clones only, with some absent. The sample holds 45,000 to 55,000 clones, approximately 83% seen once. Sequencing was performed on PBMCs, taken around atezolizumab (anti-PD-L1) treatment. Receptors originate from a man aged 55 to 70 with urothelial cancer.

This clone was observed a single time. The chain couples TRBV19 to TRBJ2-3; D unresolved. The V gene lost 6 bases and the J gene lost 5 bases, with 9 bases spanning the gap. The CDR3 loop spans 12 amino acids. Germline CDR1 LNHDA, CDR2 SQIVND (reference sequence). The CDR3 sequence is CASSSTRDTQYF. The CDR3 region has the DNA TGTGCCAGTAGCTCGACAAGAGATACGCAGTATTTT.

CDR3 in amino acids: CASSQDHQGIDNEQFF. In DNA form, the CDR3 reads TGCGCCAGCAGCCAAGATCATCAGGGAATCGACAATGAGCAGTTCTTC. The chain carries TRBV4-1 and TRBJ2-1; maybe TRBD1 (5 bases). The germline V gene has CDR1 MGHRA and CDR2 YSYEKL. Trimming pared 0 bases from V and 5 bases from J, leaving 14 bases between. The CDR3 runs to 16 residues.

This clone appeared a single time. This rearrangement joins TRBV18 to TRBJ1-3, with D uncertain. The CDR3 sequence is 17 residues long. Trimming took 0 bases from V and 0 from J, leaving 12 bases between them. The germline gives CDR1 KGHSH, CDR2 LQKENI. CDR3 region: CASSPPRAASSGNTIYF. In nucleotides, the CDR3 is TGTGCCAGCTCACCACCGAGGGCCGCCTCCTCTGGAAACACCATATATTTT. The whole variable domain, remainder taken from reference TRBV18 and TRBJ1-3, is NAGVMQNPRHLVRRRGQEARLRCSPMKGHSHVYWYRQLPEEGLKFMVYLQKENIIDESGMPKERFSAEFPKEGPSILRIQQVVRGDSAAYFCASSPPRAASSGNTIYFGEGSWLTVV.

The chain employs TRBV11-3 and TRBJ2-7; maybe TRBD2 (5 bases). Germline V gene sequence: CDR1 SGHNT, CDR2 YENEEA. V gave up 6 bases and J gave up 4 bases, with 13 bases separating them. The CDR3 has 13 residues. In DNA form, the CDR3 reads TGTGCCAGCAGTAAAGGGCCGGGGTACGAGCAGTACTTC. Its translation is CASSKGPGYEQYF.

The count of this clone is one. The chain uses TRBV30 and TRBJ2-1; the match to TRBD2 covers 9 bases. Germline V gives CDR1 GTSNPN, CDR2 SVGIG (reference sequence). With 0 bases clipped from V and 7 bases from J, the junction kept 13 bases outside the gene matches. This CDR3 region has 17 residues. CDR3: CAWSVRGAGGVRNEQFF. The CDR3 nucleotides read TGTGCCTGGAGTGTACGCGGGGCGGGGGGGGTAAGGAATGAGCAGTTCTTC.

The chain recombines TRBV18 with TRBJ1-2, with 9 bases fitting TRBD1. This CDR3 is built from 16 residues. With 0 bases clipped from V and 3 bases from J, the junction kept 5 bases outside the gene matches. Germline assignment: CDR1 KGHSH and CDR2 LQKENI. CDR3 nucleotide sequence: TGTGCCAGCTCACCACCGGGGGACAGGGTGGACTATGGCTACACCTTC. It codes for CASSPPGDRVDYGYTF.

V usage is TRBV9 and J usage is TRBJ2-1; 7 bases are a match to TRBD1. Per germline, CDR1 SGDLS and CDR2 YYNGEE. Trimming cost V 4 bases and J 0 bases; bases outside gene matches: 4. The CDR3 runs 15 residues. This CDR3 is CASSMTGFSYNEQFF. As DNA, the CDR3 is TGTGCCAGCAGCATGACAGGGTTCTCCTACAATGAGCAGTTCTTC.

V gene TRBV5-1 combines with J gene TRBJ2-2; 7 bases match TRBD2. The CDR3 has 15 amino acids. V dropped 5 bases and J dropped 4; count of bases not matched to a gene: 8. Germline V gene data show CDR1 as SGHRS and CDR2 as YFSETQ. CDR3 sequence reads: CASSYGTTGTGELFF. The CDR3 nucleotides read TGCGCCAGCAGTTACGGGACTACTGGCACCGGGGAGCTGTTTTTT.

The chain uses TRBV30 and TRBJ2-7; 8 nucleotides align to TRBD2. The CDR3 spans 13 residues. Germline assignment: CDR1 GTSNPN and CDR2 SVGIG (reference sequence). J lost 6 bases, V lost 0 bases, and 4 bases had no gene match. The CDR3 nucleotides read TGTGCCTGGAGTGTATTTCGGGAGGGCGAGCAGTACTTC. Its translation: CAWSVFREGEQYF.

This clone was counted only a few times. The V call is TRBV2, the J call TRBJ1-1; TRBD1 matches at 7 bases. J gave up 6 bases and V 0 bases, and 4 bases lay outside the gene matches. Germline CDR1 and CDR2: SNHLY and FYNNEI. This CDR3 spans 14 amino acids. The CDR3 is CASSEAGTAAEAFF. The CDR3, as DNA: TGTGCCAGCAGTGAAGCGGGGACAGCAGCTGAAGCTTTCTTT.

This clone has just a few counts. The CDR3 nucleotides read TGCGCCAGCAGCCAAGGTTCAGGGGCCAACGAGCAGTACTTC. Translated, it gives CASSQGSGANEQYF. The chain has TRBV4-3 and TRBJ2-7; D might be TRBD1 (6 bases). CDR3 size: 14 residues. Germline CDR1 and CDR2: LGHNA and YSLEER. V shed 1 base and J shed 5 bases, with 12 bases lying between them.

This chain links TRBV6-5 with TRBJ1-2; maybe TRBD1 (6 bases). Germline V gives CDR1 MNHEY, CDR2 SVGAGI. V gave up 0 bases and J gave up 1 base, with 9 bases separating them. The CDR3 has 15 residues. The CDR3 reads CASSYSPDSNYGYTF. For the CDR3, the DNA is TGTGCCAGCAGTTACTCGCCGGACAGTAACTATGGCTACACCTTC.

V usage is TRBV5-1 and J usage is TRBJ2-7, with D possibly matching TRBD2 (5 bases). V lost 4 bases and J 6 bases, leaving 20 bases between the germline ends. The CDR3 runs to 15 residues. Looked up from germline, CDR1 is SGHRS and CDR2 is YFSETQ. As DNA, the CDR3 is TGCGCCAGCAGCCCAACCGGGTTCCGGGGTAGCGAGCAGTACTTC. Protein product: CASSPTGFRGSEQYF.

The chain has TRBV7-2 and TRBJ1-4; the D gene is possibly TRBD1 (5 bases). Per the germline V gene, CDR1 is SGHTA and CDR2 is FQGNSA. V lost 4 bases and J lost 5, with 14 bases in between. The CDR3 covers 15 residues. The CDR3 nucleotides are TGTGCCAGCAGCTCTCCCGACAGCCCGAATGAAAAACTGTTTTTT. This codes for CASSSPDSPNEKLFF.

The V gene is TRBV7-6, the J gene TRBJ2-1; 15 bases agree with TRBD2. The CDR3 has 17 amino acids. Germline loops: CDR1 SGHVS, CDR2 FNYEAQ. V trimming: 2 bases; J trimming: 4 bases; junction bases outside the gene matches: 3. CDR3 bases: TGTGCCAGCAGCTTAAGGACTAGCGGGGGGGGGTACAATGAGCAGTTCTTC. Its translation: CASSLRTSGGGYNEQFF.

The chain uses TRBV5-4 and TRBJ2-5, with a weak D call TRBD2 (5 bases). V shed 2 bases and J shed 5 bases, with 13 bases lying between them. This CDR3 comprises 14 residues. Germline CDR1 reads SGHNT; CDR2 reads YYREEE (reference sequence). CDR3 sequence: CASSFQAAAETQYF. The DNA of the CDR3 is TGTGCCAGCAGCTTCCAAGCGGCCGCGGAGACCCAGTACTTC.

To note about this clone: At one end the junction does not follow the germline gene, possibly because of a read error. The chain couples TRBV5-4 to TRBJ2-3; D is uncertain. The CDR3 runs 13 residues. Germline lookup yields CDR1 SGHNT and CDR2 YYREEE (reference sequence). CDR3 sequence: CASTLARTDTQYF. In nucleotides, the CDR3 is TGTGCCAGCACCTTGGCGCGAACAGATACGCAGTATTTT. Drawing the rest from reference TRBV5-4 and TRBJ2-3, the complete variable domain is ETGVTQSPTHLIKTRGQQVTLRCSSQSGHNTVSWYQQALGQGPQFIFQYYREEENGRGNFPPRFSGLQFPNYSSELNVNALELDDSALYLCASTLARTDTQYFGPGTRLTVL.

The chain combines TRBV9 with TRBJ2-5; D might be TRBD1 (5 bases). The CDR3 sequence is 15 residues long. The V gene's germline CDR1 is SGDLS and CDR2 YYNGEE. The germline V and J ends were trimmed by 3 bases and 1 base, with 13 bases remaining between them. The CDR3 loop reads CASSERMGLQETQYF. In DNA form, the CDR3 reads TGTGCCAGCAGCGAAAGGATGGGGCTCCAAGAGACCCAGTACTTC.

The CDR3 is CASSLGPEDYEQYF. CDR3 coding DNA: TGCGCCAGCAGCTTGGGACCTGAGGACTACGAGCAGTACTTC. This rearrangement joins TRBV5-1 to TRBJ2-7, with no clear D. Trimming took 0 bases from V and 3 from J, leaving 10 bases between them. The germline V gene encodes CDR1 SGHRS and CDR2 YFSETQ. CDR3 size: 14 residues. The complete variable domain, with remaining parts taken from reference TRBV5-1 and TRBJ2-7, reads KAGVTQTPRYLIKTRGQQVTLSCSPISGHRSVSWYQQTPGQGLQFLFEYFSETQRNKGNFPGRFSGRQFSNSRSEMNVSTLELGDSALYLCASSLGPEDYEQYFGPGTRLTVT.

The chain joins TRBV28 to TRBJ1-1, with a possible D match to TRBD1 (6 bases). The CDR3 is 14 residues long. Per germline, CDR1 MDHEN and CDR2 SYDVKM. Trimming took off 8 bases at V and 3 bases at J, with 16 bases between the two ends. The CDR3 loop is CASSAGGQDTEAFF. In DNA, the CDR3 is TGTGCCAGCTCAGCCGGGGGGCAGGACACTGAAGCTTTCTTT.

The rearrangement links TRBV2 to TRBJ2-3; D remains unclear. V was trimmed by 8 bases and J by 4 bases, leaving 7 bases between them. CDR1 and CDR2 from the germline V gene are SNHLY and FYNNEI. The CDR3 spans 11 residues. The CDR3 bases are TGTGCCAGCTATGGCCCAGATACGCAGTATTTT. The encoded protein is CASYGPDTQYF.

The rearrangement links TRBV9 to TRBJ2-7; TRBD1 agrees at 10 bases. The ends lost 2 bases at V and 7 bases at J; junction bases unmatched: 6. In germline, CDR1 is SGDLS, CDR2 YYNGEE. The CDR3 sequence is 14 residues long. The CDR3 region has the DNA TGTGCCAGCAGCGTCTCCGGGACAGGGGAAGAGCAGTACTTC. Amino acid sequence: CASSVSGTGEEQYF.

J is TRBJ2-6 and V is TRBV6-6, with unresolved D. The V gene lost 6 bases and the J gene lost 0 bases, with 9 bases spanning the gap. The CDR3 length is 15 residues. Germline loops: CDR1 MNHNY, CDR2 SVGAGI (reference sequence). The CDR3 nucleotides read TGTGCCAGCAGCCTAGAGCCCTCTGGGGCCAACGTCCTGACTTTC. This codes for CASSLEPSGANVLTF.

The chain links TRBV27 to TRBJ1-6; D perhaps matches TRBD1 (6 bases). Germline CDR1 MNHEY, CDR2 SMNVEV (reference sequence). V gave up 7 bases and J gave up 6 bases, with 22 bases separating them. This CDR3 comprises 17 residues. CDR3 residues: CASKRDAWTAFNSPLHF. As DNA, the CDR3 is TGTGCCAGCAAGAGAGACGCATGGACAGCCTTTAATTCACCCCTCCACTTT.

The CDR3 loop reads CASSTSGSLDQPQHF. The CDR3 DNA reads as TGTGCCAGTAGTACGTCAGGGTCCCTTGATCAGCCCCAGCATTTT. J is TRBJ1-5 and V is TRBV19; possibly TRBD1 for D (5 bases). The V end was cut by 4 bases, the J end by 5 bases, with 15 bases between. The V gene's germline CDR1 is LNHDA and CDR2 SQIVND (reference sequence). The CDR3 runs 15 residues. The variable domain in full, with the rest retrieved from reference TRBV19 and TRBJ1-5, is DGGITQSPKYLFRKEGQNVTLSCEQNLNHDAMYWYRQDPGQGLRLIYYSQIVNDFQKGDIAEGYSVSREKKESFPLTVTSAQKNPTAFYLCASSTSGSLDQPQHFGDGTRLSIL.

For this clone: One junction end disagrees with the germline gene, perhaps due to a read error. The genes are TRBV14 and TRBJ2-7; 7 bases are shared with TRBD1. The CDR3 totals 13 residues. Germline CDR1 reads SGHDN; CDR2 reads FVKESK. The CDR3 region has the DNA TGTGCCAGCAGCCAAGTCGGTAGGGACAGTTACTTCTTC. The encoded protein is CASSQVGRDSYFF.

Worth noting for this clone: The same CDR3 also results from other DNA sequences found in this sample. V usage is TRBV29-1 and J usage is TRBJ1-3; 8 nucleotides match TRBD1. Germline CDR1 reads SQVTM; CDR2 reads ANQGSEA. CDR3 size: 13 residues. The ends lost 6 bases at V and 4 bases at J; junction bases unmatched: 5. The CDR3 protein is CSVGQGSGNTIYF. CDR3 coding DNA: TGCAGCGTCGGACAGGGCTCCGGAAACACCATATATTTT.

The CDR3 coding sequence is TGTGCCAGCATCGCGGGGGGCAGGGCTGGCTACACCTTC. This gives the protein CASIAGGRAGYTF. The chain has TRBV28 and TRBJ1-2, with D maybe TRBD1 (6 bases). Germline V lookup: CDR1 MDHEN, CDR2 SYDVKM. The CDR3 consists of 13 residues. Trimming left V 7 bases short and J 7 bases short, with 16 bases between.

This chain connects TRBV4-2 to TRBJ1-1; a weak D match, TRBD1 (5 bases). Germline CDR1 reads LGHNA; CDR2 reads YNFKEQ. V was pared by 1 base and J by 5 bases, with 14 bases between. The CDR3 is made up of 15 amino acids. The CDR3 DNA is TGTGCCAGCAGCCAAGGAAGTTCAGGGAAAACTGAAGCTTTCTTT. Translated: CASSQGSSGKTEAFF.

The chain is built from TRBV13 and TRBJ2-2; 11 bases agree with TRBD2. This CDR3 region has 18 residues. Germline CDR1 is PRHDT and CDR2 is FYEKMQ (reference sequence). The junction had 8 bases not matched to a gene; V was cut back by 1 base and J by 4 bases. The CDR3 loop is CASSLVLAGGSITGELFF. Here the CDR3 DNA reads TGTGCCAGCAGCTTAGTGCTAGCGGGGGGCTCCATCACCGGGGAGCTGTTTTTT.

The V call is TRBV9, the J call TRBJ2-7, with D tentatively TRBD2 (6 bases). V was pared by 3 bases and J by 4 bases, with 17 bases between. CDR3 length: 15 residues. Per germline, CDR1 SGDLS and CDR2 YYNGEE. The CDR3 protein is CASSAPGEEEYEQYF. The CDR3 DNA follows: TGTGCCAGCAGCGCGCCCGGGGAGGAAGAGTACGAGCAGTACTTC.